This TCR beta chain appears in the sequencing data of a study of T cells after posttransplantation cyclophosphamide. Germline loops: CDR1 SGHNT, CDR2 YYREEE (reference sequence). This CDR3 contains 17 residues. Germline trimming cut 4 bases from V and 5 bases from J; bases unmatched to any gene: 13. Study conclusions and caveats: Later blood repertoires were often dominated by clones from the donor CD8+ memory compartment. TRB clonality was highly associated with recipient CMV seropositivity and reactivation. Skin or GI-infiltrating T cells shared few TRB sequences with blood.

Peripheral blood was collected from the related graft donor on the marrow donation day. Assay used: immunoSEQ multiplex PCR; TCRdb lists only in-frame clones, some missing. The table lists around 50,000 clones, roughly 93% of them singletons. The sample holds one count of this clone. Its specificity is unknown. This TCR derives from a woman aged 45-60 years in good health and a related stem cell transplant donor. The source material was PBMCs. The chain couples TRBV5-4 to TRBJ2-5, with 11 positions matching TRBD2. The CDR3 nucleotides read TGTGCCAGCAGCGCGGGGGGAATACTAGCGGGGGATGAGACCCAGTACTTC. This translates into CASSAGGILAGDETQYF. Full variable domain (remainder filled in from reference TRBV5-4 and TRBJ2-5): ETGVTQSPTHLIKTRGQQVTLRCSSQSGHNTVSWYQQALGQGPQFIFQYYREEENGRGNFPPRFSGLQFPNYSSELNVNALELDDSALYLCASSAGGILAGDETQYFGPGTRLLVL.